Presented here are 27 T cell receptor beta chains from one specimen sequenced in a study of breast tumors, draining lymph nodes, adjacent tissues. Axillary draining lymph nodes of breast cancer patients supplied the node samples. One entry per CDR3 protein results from TCRdb running MiXCR on the multiplex PCR reads. Of around 230,000 distinct CDR3 sequences in the sample, approximately 36% were seen once. Material for sequencing was axillary lymph node tissue. Receptor source: a female donor with breast cancer. Some clones in this sample may be carry-over from other donors' samples.

The V gene is TRBV24-1, the J gene TRBJ2-4; D gene unclear. This CDR3 is 16 amino acids long. Germline V lookup: CDR1 KGHDR, CDR2 SFDVKD. V dropped 3 bases and J dropped 0 bases, with 11 bases sitting between them. The CDR3 bases are TGTGCCACCAGTGATAGCCAGGCCCTAGCCAAAAACATTCAGTACTTC. Its translation: CATSDSQALAKNIQYF.

This clonotype showed up many times. This sequence joins TRBV20-1 and TRBJ1-4; a possible D gene is TRBD1 (5 bases). CDR1 DFQATT and CDR2 SNEGSKA come from the germline V gene (reference sequence). The CDR3 spans 15 residues. With 5 bases removed from V and 6 bases from J, the gap between germline ends came to 19 bases. The CDR3 sequence is CSAPKAGARDEKLFF. The CDR3 nucleotides are TGCAGTGCTCCTAAAGCCGGGGCCCGGGATGAAAAACTGTTTTTT.

This clonotype was counted many times. The chain has TRBV20-1 and TRBJ1-4, with TRBD1 as a possible D gene (6 bases). This CDR3 spans 14 amino acids. Trimming pared 3 bases from V and 5 bases from J, leaving 13 bases between. The germline gives CDR1 DFQATT, CDR2 SNEGSKA (reference sequence). The CDR3: CSASQRGRNEKLFF. The CDR3 region has the DNA TGCAGTGCTAGTCAAAGGGGGAGAAATGAAAAACTGTTTTTT.

This clonotype is medium-sized within its sample. The chain carries TRBV2 and TRBJ2-3; D gene uncertain. CDR3 length: 16 residues. In germline, CDR1 is SNHLY, CDR2 FYNNEI. V was shortened by 2 bases and J by 6 bases, with 18 bases between the two germline ends. The CDR3: CASSESSASGFDTQYF. The DNA for the CDR3 is TGTGCCAGCAGTGAATCTTCGGCGAGTGGTTTTGATACGCAGTATTTT.

This clonotype was seen only a few times. This sequence joins TRBV12-3 or TRBV12-4 and TRBJ1-2; 8 nucleotides agree with TRBD1. J gave up 6 bases and V 6 bases, and 15 bases lay outside the gene matches. There are 16 residues in the CDR3. CDR3: CASSNGGPAGGHGYTF. CDR3 in DNA: TGTGCCAGCAGCAACGGGGGCCCGGCAGGGGGCCATGGCTACACCTTC.

There are a few counts of this clonotype. The chain employs TRBV6-4 and TRBJ2-5, with 8 bases aligning to TRBD1. The CDR3 sequence is 15 residues long. Trimming cost V 6 bases and J 0 bases; bases outside gene matches: 6. CDR1 and CDR2 from the germline V gene are MRHNA and SNTAGT. The CDR3 region has the DNA TGTGCCAGCAGCCCGGACAGGGCAAACCAAGAGACCCAGTACTTC. It is translated as CASSPDRANQETQYF.

This clonotype was found a few times. V is TRBV12-3 or TRBV12-4 and J is TRBJ1-5; TRBD1 might be the D (6 bases). CDR3 length: 17 amino acids. V was pared by 3 bases and J by 0 bases, with 15 bases between. The CDR3 here is CASSFVGGDYSNQPQHF. For the CDR3, the DNA is TGTGCCAGCAGTTTCGTGGGGGGCGATTATAGCAATCAGCCCCAGCATTTT.

The sample holds many counts of this clonotype. The V and J genes are TRBV6-2 or TRBV6-3 and TRBJ2-1, with TRBD1 matching 7 bases. CDR3 length: 13 residues. Germline V gene data show CDR1 as MNHEY and CDR2 as SVGEGT. J was trimmed by 6 bases and V by 5 bases; bases with no gene match: 4. The CDR3 protein is CASSGTVGNEQFF. DNA of the CDR3: TGTGCCAGCAGTGGGACAGTAGGCAATGAGCAGTTCTTC.

In this sample, this clonotype turned up many times. The chain employs TRBV2 and TRBJ2-1; tentative D call: TRBD2 (5 bases). In germline, CDR1 is SNHLY, CDR2 FYNNEI. V was clipped by 3 bases and J by 5 bases, with 8 bases between them. The CDR3 is 13 amino acids. CDR3 residues: CASSDRGNNEQFF. CDR3 DNA: TGTGCCAGCAGTGATCGGGGTAACAATGAGCAGTTCTTC.

This clonotype came up many times. Here the CDR3 reads CASSPQLANEKLFF. DNA for the CDR3: TGTGCCAGCAGTCCTCAGTTAGCTAATGAAAAACTGTTTTTT. The chain carries TRBV12-3 or TRBV12-4 and TRBJ1-4; D ambiguous. With 5 bases removed from V and 3 bases from J, the gap between germline ends came to 10 bases. This CDR3 is built from 14 residues.

The gene calls are TRBV28 and TRBJ2-3; D possibly uses TRBD1 or TRBD2 (5 bases each). Germline V CDR1 and CDR2: MDHEN, SYDVKM. The CDR3 spans 14 residues. V was shortened by 4 bases and J by 9 bases, with 17 bases between the two germline ends. The CDR3 coding sequence is TGTGCCAGCAGTTCCACGGGGCCGCAAACGACGCAGTATTTT. Residues: CASSSTGPQTTQYF.

This clonotype was counted ten times or more. The chain carries TRBV9 and TRBJ2-3, with a possible D match to TRBD2 (5 bases). Germline assignment: CDR1 SGDLS and CDR2 YYNGEE. There are 14 residues in the CDR3. V gave up 4 bases and J gave up 5 bases, with 14 bases separating them. The CDR3 loop is CASSRSVEKDTQYF. Here the CDR3 DNA reads TGTGCCAGCAGCCGTAGCGTGGAAAAAGATACGCAGTATTTT.

This chain joins TRBV24-1 and TRBJ1-1; D is possibly TRBD1 (5 bases). V was clipped by 9 bases and J by 1 base, with 11 bases between them. The CDR3 loop spans 13 amino acids. Germline assignment: CDR1 KGHDR and CDR2 SFDVKD. The CDR3 spells CATSRGTNTEAFF. Here the CDR3 DNA reads TGTGCCACCTCAAGGGGAACGAACACTGAAGCTTTCTTT.

This clonotype has ten or more counts. Its ends do not fully match the called genes, so a read error is possible. The V call is TRBV7-7, the J call TRBJ2-5; D perhaps matches TRBD2 (6 bases). The V gene's germline CDR1 is SSHAT and CDR2 FNYEAQ (reference sequence). The CDR3 sequence is 13 residues long. The CDR3 DNA follows: TGTGCTAGCAGCTTAGGGACTCAAGAGACCCAGTACTTC. Its translation: CASSLGTQETQYF.

This clonotype was counted many times. The junction differs from germline at one of its ends, possibly a read error. V usage is TRBV7-7 and J usage is TRBJ2-2; perhaps TRBD2 as D (5 bases). The germline V gene has CDR1 SSHAT and CDR2 FNYEAQ (reference sequence). The CDR3 has 15 amino acids. CDR3 sequence (DNA): TGTGCTAGCAGCTCAGCGGCGACGAACACCGGGGAGCTGTTTTTT. Protein: CASSSAATNTGELFF.

This clonotype has more than one count but fewer than ten. This sequence may be a read error, since a much larger clone differs from it by one base. The chain is built from TRBV20-1 and TRBJ1-5; a weak D match, TRBD1 (5 bases). The CDR3 is made up of 14 amino acids. Germline V gene sequence: CDR1 DFQATT, CDR2 SNEGSKA (reference sequence). The CDR3 DNA reads TGCAGTGCTATCGACAGATCTAGCAATCCGCCCCAGCATTTT. Translated, it gives CSAIDRSSNPPQHF.

For this clonotype: A read error is possible here, since a much larger clone lies one base away. The chain uses TRBV6-6 and TRBJ2-1; D gene ambiguous. Trimming took off 2 bases at V and 10 bases at J, with 12 bases between the two ends. The CDR3 consists of 13 residues. CDR1 is MNHNY, CDR2 SVGAGI, per germline (reference sequence). The CDR3 reads CASSYQSSYEQFF. DNA of the CDR3: TGTGCCAGCAGTTACCAGAGCTCCTACGAGCAGTTCTTC.

A word on this clonotype: One base away lies a much larger clone, so this may be a sequencing read error. The chain combines TRBV5-4 with TRBJ2-6; TRBD1 is a possible D gene (8 bases). The CDR3 spans 16 residues. Germline CDR1 reads SGHNT; CDR2 reads YYREEE (reference sequence). CDR3 protein: CASRYTGGGGANVPTF. The CDR3 nucleotides are TGTGCCAGCAGGTATACAGGGGGGGGTGGGGCCAACGTCCCGACTTTC.

In its sample, this clonotype was seen many times. The chain couples TRBV5-8 to TRBJ2-5; possible D gene TRBD2, 5 bases. The CDR3 extends over 15 amino acids. In germline, CDR1 is SGHTS, CDR2 YDEGEE. V lost 3 bases and J 2 bases, leaving 14 bases between the germline ends. The CDR3 DNA reads as TGTGCCAGCAGCTCGGGCCCAACGGGGCAAGAGACCCAGTACTTC. Amino acid sequence: CASSSGPTGQETQYF. The full variable domain, completed using reference TRBV5-8 and TRBJ2-5, is EAGVTQSPTHLIKTRGQQATLRCSPISGHTSVYWYQQALGLGLQFLLWYDEGEERNRGNFPPRFSGRQFPNYSSELNVNALELEDSALYLCASSSGPTGQETQYFGPGTRLLVL.

There are many counts of this clonotype. V gene TRBV2 combines with J gene TRBJ1-6; a weak D match, TRBD1 (6 bases). V dropped 1 base and J dropped 10 bases, with 14 bases sitting between them. The CDR3 is made up of 15 amino acids. The germline V gene has CDR1 SNHLY and CDR2 FYNNEI. CDR3 sequence (DNA): TGTGCCAGCAGTGAAGTAAGGCAGGGGAACTCACCCCTCCACTTT. Its protein is CASSEVRQGNSPLHF.

This clonotype was counted at least ten times. The V gene is TRBV6-5, the J gene TRBJ1-2, with TRBD1 identical over 8 bases. Germline V gives CDR1 MNHEY, CDR2 SVGAGI. The CDR3 contains 14 residues. Losses at the gene ends were 5 bases for V and 2 bases for J; bases not matched to a gene: 4. CDR3: CASSRQGRNYGYTF. The CDR3 DNA reads TGTGCCAGCAGTCGACAGGGGAGGAACTATGGCTACACCTTC.

This chain connects TRBV2 to TRBJ2-3; no reliable D call. Germline V gene data show CDR1 as SNHLY and CDR2 as FYNNEI. The CDR3 covers 13 residues. V was trimmed by 7 bases and J by 3 bases, leaving 11 bases between them. The CDR3 DNA follows: TGTGCCAGCAAAACGGGCAGGACAGATACGCAGTATTTT. Its translation is CASKTGRTDTQYF.

The V gene is TRBV20-1, the J gene TRBJ1-4, with TRBD1 matching over 7 bases. The CDR3 length is 15 residues. V lost 0 bases and J lost 8; bases outside the gene matches: 9. CDR1 and CDR2 (germline): DFQATT, SNEGSKA (reference sequence). CDR3 sequence (DNA): TGCAGTGCTAGAGATCCCACACAGGGGCGAGAAAAACTGTTTTTT. Translation: CSARDPTQGREKLFF.

This clonotype was recorded once. The J gene is TRBJ2-2, the V gene TRBV27, with TRBD2 matching over 7 bases. J gave up 3 bases and V 7 bases, and 8 bases lay outside the gene matches. The CDR3 spans 15 residues. Per germline, CDR1 MNHEY and CDR2 SMNVEV (reference sequence). CDR3 loop: CASNPGGSYTGELFF. The CDR3 coding sequence is TGTGCCAGCAATCCGGGGGGATCCTACACCGGGGAGCTGTTTTTT.

V is TRBV25-1 and J is TRBJ2-3, with 7 bases lining up with TRBD2. This CDR3 is built from 15 residues. Germline V gene lookup returns CDR1 MGHDK and CDR2 SYGVNS. V was pared by 1 base and J by 6 bases, with 7 bases of the junction left unmatched. This CDR3 reads CASSESGGGFDTQYF. The CDR3 DNA is TGTGCCAGCAGTGAATCGGGGGGTGGTTTTGATACGCAGTATTTT. The full variable domain, with the rest looked up from reference TRBV25-1 and TRBJ2-3, is EADIYQTPRYLVIGTGKKITLECSQTMGHDKMYWYQQDPGMELHLIHYSYGVNSTEKGDLSSESTVSRIRTEHFPLTLESARPSHTSQYLCASSESGGGFDTQYFGPGTRLTVL.

This clonotype was counted at least ten times. The chain joins TRBV20-1 to TRBJ2-5; 9 bases agree with TRBD1. CDR3 length: 13 residues. CDR1 is DFQATT and CDR2 is SNEGSKA in the germline V gene (reference sequence). The junction had 5 bases not matched to a gene; V was cut back by 5 bases and J by 4 bases. The CDR3 DNA reads as TGCAGTGCTCCGGGACAGGGAGGAGAGACCCAGTACTTC. It translates to CSAPGQGGETQYF.

The sample holds many counts of this clonotype. The chain joins TRBV5-1 to TRBJ1-4; 9 bases agree with TRBD1. The CDR3 is 14 amino acids. V was clipped by 2 bases and J by 8 bases; unmatched bases: 4. CDR1 SGHRS and CDR2 YFSETQ come from the germline V gene. The CDR3 nucleotides are TGCGCCAGCAGCTTAGGAGGGACAGGGGAAAAACTGTTTTTT. Translation: CASSLGGTGEKLFF. Combining the CDR3 with reference TRBV5-1 and TRBJ1-4 gives the whole variable domain KAGVTQTPRYLIKTRGQQVTLSCSPISGHRSVSWYQQTPGQGLQFLFEYFSETQRNKGNFPGRFSGRQFSNSRSEMNVSTLELGDSALYLCASSLGGTGEKLFFGSGTQLSVL.